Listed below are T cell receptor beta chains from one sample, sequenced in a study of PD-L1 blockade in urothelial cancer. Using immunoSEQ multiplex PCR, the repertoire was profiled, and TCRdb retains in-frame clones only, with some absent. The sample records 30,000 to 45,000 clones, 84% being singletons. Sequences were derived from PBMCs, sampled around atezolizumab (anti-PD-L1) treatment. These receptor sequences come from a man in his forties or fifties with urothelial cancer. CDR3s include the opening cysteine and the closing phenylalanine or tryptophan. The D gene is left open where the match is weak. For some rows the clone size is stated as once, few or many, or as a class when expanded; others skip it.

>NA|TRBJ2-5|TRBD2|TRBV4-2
CASSQDAPRESRETQYF
TGTGCCAGCAGCCAAGATGCCCCGCGGGAGAGTAGGGAGACCCAGTACTTC
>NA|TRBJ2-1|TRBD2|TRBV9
CASSVARRGIQKDNEQFF
TGTGCCAGCAGCGTAGCTCGGCGGGGGATACAGAAAGACAATGAGCAGTTCTTC
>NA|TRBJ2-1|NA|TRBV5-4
CASSPWGGVDYNEQFF
TGTGCCAGCAGCCCCTGGGGCGGGGTGGATTACAATGAGCAGTTCTTC
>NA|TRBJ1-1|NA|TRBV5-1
CASSLHKTEAFF
TGCGCCAGCAGCTTGCACAAAACTGAAGCTTTCTTT
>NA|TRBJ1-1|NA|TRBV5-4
CASSLGPMNTEAFF
TGTGCCAGCAGCTTGGGGCCGATGAACACTGAAGCTTTCTTT
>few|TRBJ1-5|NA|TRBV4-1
CASSQDPGYSNQPQHF
TGCGCCAGCAGCCAAGATCCAGGATATAGCAATCAGCCCCAGCATTTT
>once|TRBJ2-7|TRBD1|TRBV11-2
CASSSLRDRAHEQYF
TGTGCCAGCAGCTCCCTCCGGGACAGGGCGCACGAGCAGTACTTC
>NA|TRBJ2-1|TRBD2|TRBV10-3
CATTGTSGENEQFF
TGTGCCACCACCGGGACTAGCGGAGAGAATGAGCAGTTCTTC
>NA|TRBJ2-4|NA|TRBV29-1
CSVEPGSKNIQYF
TGCAGCGTTGAACCGGGTTCCAAAAACATTCAGTACTTC
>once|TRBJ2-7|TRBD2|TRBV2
CASSELAVTYEQYF
TGTGCCAGCAGTGAACTAGCGGTGACCTACGAGCAGTACTTC
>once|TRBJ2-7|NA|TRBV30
CAWAGTWARREQYF
TGTGCCTGGGCGGGGACCTGGGCTAGGAGAGAGCAGTACTTC
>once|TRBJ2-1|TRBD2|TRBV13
CASSPGLAGGPGQFF
TGTGCCAGCAGCCCCGGACTAGCGGGAGGGCCGGGGCAGTTCTTC
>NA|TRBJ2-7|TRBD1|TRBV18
CASSSGGQGAVEQYF
TGTGCCAGCTCATCAGGGGGACAGGGGGCTGTCGAGCAGTACTTC
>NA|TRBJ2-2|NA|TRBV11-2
CASSLYSRELFF
TGTGCCAGCAGCTTATATTCCCGGGAGCTGTTTTTT
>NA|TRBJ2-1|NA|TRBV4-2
CASSHVGGNEQFF
TGTGCCAGCAGCCATGTAGGAGGCAATGAGCAGTTCTTC
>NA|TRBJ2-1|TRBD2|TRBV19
CATQLAGAPGEQFF
TGTGCCACTCAGCTAGCGGGAGCCCCCGGTGAGCAGTTCTTC
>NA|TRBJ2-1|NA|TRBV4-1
CASSQKAAGPPNEQFF
TGCGCCAGCAGCCAAAAGGCGGCAGGGCCTCCCAATGAGCAGTTCTTC
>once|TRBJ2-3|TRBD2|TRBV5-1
CASSLALAEGTDTQYF
TGCGCCAGCAGCTTGGCCCTAGCGGAGGGCACAGATACGCAGTATTTT
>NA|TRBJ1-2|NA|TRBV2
CASPGGGIYGYTF
TGTGCCAGCCCAGGCGGGGGGATCTATGGCTACACCTTC
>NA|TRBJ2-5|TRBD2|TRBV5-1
CASSPGTSEAQYF
TGCGCCAGCAGCCCCGGGACTAGCGAGGCCCAGTACTTC
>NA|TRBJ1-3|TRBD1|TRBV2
CASSRDRGFHSGNTIYF
TGTGCCAGCAGCCGGGACAGGGGTTTTCACTCTGGAAACACCATATATTTT
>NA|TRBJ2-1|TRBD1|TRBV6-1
CASSSTGGFYNEQFF
TGTGCCAGCAGTTCGACAGGGGGGTTTTACAATGAGCAGTTCTTC
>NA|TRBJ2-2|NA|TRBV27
CASSLGAGSTGELFF
TGTGCCAGCAGTTTAGGGGCAGGGTCCACCGGGGAGCTGTTTTTT
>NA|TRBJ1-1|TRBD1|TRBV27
CASSPTQGAARMNTEAFF
TGTGCCAGCAGCCCGACACAGGGGGCGGCGAGAATGAACACTGAAGCTTTCTTT
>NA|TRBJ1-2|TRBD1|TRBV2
CASRGSGGGEYYYGYTF
TGTGCCAGCAGGGGTTCAGGGGGCGGGGAGTATTACTATGGCTACACCTTC
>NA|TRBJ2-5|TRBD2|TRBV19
CASSMGGSSGPRETQYF
TGTGCCAGTAGTATGGGGGGGTCTAGCGGGCCGCGAGAGACCCAGTACTTC
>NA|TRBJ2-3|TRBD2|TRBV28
CASIESGRRVTDTQYF
TGTGCCAGCATCGAATCCGGGAGGAGGGTTACAGATACGCAGTATTTT
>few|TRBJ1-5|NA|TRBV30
CAWTLGRDQPQHF
TGTGCCTGGACACTGGGGAGGGATCAGCCCCAGCATTTT
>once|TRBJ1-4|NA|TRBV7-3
CASSRQGGEKLFF
TGTGCCAGCAGCCGTCAGGGCGGCGAAAAACTGTTTTTT
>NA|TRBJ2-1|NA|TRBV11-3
CASSPTYSYNEQFF
TGTGCCAGCAGCCCGACATACTCCTACAATGAGCAGTTCTTC
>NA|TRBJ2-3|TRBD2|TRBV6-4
CASSSSGNTDTQYF
TGTGCCAGCAGTTCTAGCGGCAACACAGATACGCAGTATTTT
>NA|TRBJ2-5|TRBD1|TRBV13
CASSFGGTGVSAGDGTQYF
TGTGCCAGCAGCTTTGGTGGGACAGGGGTATCAGCGGGAGACGGGACCCAGTACTTC
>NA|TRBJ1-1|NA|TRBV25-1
CASSEYVGAEAFF
TGTGCCAGCAGTGAATATGTCGGTGCTGAAGCTTTCTTT
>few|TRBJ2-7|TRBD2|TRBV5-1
CASSPSGTVNEQYF
TGCGCCAGCAGCCCTAGCGGGACCGTGAACGAGCAGTACTTC
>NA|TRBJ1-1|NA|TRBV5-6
CASSLITGTEAFF
TGTGCCAGCAGCTTGATAACAGGCACTGAAGCTTTCTTT
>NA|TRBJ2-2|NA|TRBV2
CASNKFSGSRTGELFF
TGTGCCAGCAACAAGTTTTCAGGGTCGAGGACCGGGGAGCTGTTTTTT
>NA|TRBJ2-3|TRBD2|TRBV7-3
CASSPSAGGGTDTQYF
TGTGCCAGCAGTCCTTCAGCGGGAGGGGGCACAGATACGCAGTATTTT
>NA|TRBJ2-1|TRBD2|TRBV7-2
CASSLLAGHEQFF
TGTGCCAGCAGCTTATTAGCGGGCCATGAGCAGTTCTTC
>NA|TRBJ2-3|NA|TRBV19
CASSIDRLNTQYF
TGTGCCAGTAGTATAGACAGGCTTAATACGCAGTATTTT
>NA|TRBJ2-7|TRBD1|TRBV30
CAWRRGQGNNEQYF
TGTGCCTGGAGAAGGGGACAGGGAAATAACGAGCAGTACTTC
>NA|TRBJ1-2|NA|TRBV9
CASSTWGGDHYGYTF
TGTGCCAGCAGCACTTGGGGGGGGGACCACTATGGCTACACCTTC
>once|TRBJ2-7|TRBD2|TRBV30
CAWSWEGEQYF
TGTGCCTGGAGTTGGGAGGGCGAGCAGTACTTC
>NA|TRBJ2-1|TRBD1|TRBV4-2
CASGPGTGGNEQFF
TGTGCCAGCGGCCCCGGGACAGGGGGGAATGAGCAGTTCTTC
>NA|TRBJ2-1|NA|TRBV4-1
CASSQFFASDNEQFF
TGCGCCAGCAGCCAATTCTTTGCATCGGACAATGAGCAGTTCTTC
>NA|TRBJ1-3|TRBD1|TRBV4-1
CASSQGGTGKVGNTIYF
TGCGCCAGCAGCCAGGGGGGGACAGGGAAGGTCGGAAACACCATATATTTT
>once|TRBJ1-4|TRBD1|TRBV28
CASSSLLGTGNEKLFF
TGTGCCAGCAGTTCCCTTTTAGGGACAGGGAATGAAAAACTGTTTTTT
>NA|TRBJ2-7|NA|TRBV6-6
CASGRGSYEQYF
TGTGCCAGTGGCCGGGGATCCTACGAGCAGTACTTC
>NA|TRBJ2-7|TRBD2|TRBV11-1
CASSLSLAVSYEQYF
TGTGCCAGCAGCTTATCACTAGCGGTATCCTACGAGCAGTACTTC
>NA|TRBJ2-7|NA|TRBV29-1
CSVVQGAYEQYF
TGCAGCGTTGTACAGGGTGCCTACGAGCAGTACTTC
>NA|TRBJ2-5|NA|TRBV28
CASSLAGGGETQYF
TGTGCCAGCAGTTTAGCGGGCGGTGGGGAGACCCAGTACTTC
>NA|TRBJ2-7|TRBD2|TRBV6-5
CASRPGTSGTYEQYF
TGTGCCAGCAGACCCGGGACTAGCGGGACCTACGAGCAGTACTTC
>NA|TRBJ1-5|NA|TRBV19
CASSINPRPGSGQPQHF
TGTGCCAGTAGTATCAATCCACGTCCGGGATCAGGTCAGCCCCAGCATTTT
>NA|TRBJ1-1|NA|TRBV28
CASSQQPRRGIAFF
TGTGCCAGCAGCCAACAACCAAGACGGGGGATAGCTTTCTTT
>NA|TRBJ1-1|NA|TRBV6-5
CASSYSRGTEAFF
TGTGCCAGCAGTTACTCGAGAGGCACTGAAGCTTTCTTT
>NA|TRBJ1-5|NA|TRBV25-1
CASSEYGGGNQPQHF
TGTGCCAGCAGTGAATACGGGGGAGGCAATCAGCCCCAGCATTTT